The 32 T cell receptor beta chains below come from one sample, sequenced in a study of blood T cell repertoires in COVID-19. The table came from immunoSEQ multiplex PCR; TCRdb's copy has only in-frame clones and leaves some out. The sample includes under 200,000 clones, approximately 87% of them seen just once. Sequenced: peripheral blood. The receptors originated from a woman aged 55-70 years with COVID-19, enrolled during active disease.

This clone was seen more than once but under ten times. The rearrangement links TRBV9 to TRBJ2-7, with 10 positions matching TRBD2. V lost 0 bases and J lost 5; bases outside the gene matches: 11. Germline values: CDR1 SGDLS, CDR2 YYNGEE. This CDR3 has 17 amino acids. CDR3 nucleotide sequence: TGTGCCAGCAGCGTAGAGAGTCGAGCGGGAGGGGGCAACGAGCAGTACTTC. Amino acids: CASSVESRAGGGNEQYF.

The chain recombines TRBV11-2 with TRBJ2-7, with D perhaps TRBD1 (6 bases). This CDR3 is built from 15 residues. Between the trimmed V and J ends, which lost 1 base and 1 base, there was a span of 11 bases. Germline V gene data show CDR1 as SGHAT and CDR2 as FQNNGV. CDR3 sequence reads: CASSLVGRGSYEQYF. The CDR3 DNA reads TGTGCCAGCAGCTTAGTCGGCAGGGGATCCTACGAGCAGTACTTC.

This rearrangement joins TRBV28 to TRBJ2-7; D is unclear. The CDR3 loop spans 14 amino acids. Germline CDR1 MDHEN, CDR2 SYDVKM. Trimming removed 7 bases from V and 5 bases from J, with 18 bases in between. CDR3 in DNA: TGTGCCAGCACCCCACCAGGAACATGGAACGAGCAGTACTTC. Translating it yields CASTPPGTWNEQYF. Combining the CDR3 with reference TRBV28 and TRBJ2-7 gives the whole variable domain DVKVTQSSRYLVKRTGEKVFLECVQDMDHENMFWYRQDPGLGLRLIYFSYDVKMKEKGDIPEGYSVSREKKERFSLILESASTNQTSMYLCASTPPGTWNEQYFGPGTRLTVT.

The J gene is TRBJ1-5, the V gene TRBV27, with D uncertain. This CDR3 comprises 14 residues. The V end lost 2 bases, the J end lost 5 bases, and 10 bases lay between the germline ends. Germline CDR1 reads MNHEY; CDR2 reads SMNVEV (reference sequence). Here the CDR3 reads CASSLGQPYQPQHF. DNA of the CDR3: TGTGCCAGCAGTTTAGGGCAGCCCTATCAGCCCCAGCATTTT.

The chain joins TRBV19 to TRBJ1-5, with D possibly matching TRBD1 (6 bases). V dropped 10 bases and J dropped 3 bases, with 25 bases sitting between them. The CDR3 is 17 residues long. The germline V gene has CDR1 LNHDA and CDR2 SQIVND (reference sequence). CDR3: CATHGGPLGHLNQPQHF. The CDR3 DNA follows: TGTGCCACTCACGGGGGGCCGTTGGGACACCTCAATCAGCCCCAGCATTTT.

This clone has only a few counts. The V gene is TRBV9, the J gene TRBJ2-2, with D uncertain. This CDR3 spans 14 amino acids. Germline V lookup: CDR1 SGDLS, CDR2 YYNGEE. Trimming left V 1 base short and J 4 bases short, with 8 bases between. The CDR3 nucleotides are TGTGCCAGCAGCGTAAAAGCTGGCACCGGGGAGCTGTTTTTT. Its protein product is CASSVKAGTGELFF.

This chain uses TRBV5-6 with TRBJ1-5; D gene unclear. The CDR3 is 16 amino acids. The germline V gene encodes CDR1 SGHDT and CDR2 YYEEEE. Trimming cost V 1 base and J 7 bases, with 18 bases left between them. In nucleotides, the CDR3 is TGTGCCAGCAGCTTGCGAACCTCACCTTCGGGGCAGCCCCAGCATTTT. This gives the protein CASSLRTSPSGQPQHF.

This sequence joins TRBV5-1 and TRBJ2-7; 8 bases map to TRBD2. Germline trimming cut 4 bases from V and 0 bases from J; bases unmatched to any gene: 6. This CDR3 region has 15 residues. Per germline, CDR1 SGHRS and CDR2 YFSETQ. As DNA, the CDR3 is TGCGCCAGCAGCAGTCTAGCGGGCCTCTCCTACGAGCAGTACTTC. It yields the protein CASSSLAGLSYEQYF.

The J gene is TRBJ1-2, the V gene TRBV5-4, with D possibly being TRBD1 (5 bases). From germline, CDR1 is SGHNT and CDR2 YYREEE (reference sequence). V was shortened by 0 bases and J by 6 bases, with 9 bases between the two germline ends. The CDR3 contains 13 residues. CDR3 sequence (DNA): TGTGCCAGCAGCTTGGGCAGGGTAAATGGCTACACCTTC. Translated, it gives CASSLGRVNGYTF.

The V and J genes are TRBV7-8 and TRBJ1-1; no reliable D call. Germline CDR1 is SGHVS and CDR2 is FQNEAQ. The CDR3 consists of 17 residues. With 0 bases removed from V and 0 bases from J, the gap between germline ends came to 14 bases. In nucleotides, the CDR3 is TGTGCCAGCAGCTTAGCGATACAGAGCTTCTTGAACACTGAAGCTTTCTTT. This encodes CASSLAIQSFLNTEAFF. Variable domain in full (rest from reference TRBV7-8 and TRBJ1-1): GAGVSQSPRYKVAKRGQDVALRCDPISGHVSLFWYQQALGQGPEFLTYFQNEAQLDKSGLPSDRFFAERPEGSVSTLKIQRTQQEDSAVYLCASSLAIQSFLNTEAFFGQGTRLTVV.

The chain is built from TRBV7-3 and TRBJ1-1, with D perhaps matching TRBD1 (5 bases). V lost 5 bases and J 8 bases, leaving 18 bases between the germline ends. Germline V gene sequence: CDR1 SGHTA, CDR2 FQGTGA. The CDR3 has 14 amino acids. The DNA for the CDR3 is TGTGCCAGCAGCCCCTTGGGAGGGGTCTCCGAAGCTTTCTTT. It translates to CASSPLGGVSEAFF.

The rearrangement links TRBV5-5 to TRBJ1-6, with 9 bases fitting TRBD1. Germline V gene lookup returns CDR1 SGHKS and CDR2 YYEKEE (reference sequence). The CDR3 sequence is 17 residues long. Losses at the gene ends were 0 bases for V and 1 base for J; bases not matched to a gene: 2. CDR3 loop: CASSLDRGLSYNSPLHF. Here the CDR3 DNA reads TGTGCCAGCAGCTTGGACAGGGGGCTGTCCTATAATTCACCCCTCCACTTT.

This chain links TRBV5-8 with TRBJ1-5; D may be TRBD1 (6 bases). Germline lookup yields CDR1 SGHTS and CDR2 YDEGEE. The CDR3 runs to 12 residues. V lost 7 bases and J lost 4, with 9 bases in between. The CDR3: CASRQVNQPQHF. For the CDR3, the DNA is TGTGCCAGCCGACAGGTAAATCAGCCCCAGCATTTT.

CDR3 loop: CASTPTSGGFGEQFF. CDR3 DNA: TGTGCCAGCACCCCAACTAGCGGGGGCTTCGGAGAGCAGTTCTTC. The chain recombines TRBV9 with TRBJ2-1; 11 bases map to TRBD2. The CDR3 extends over 15 amino acids. Germline V gene lookup returns CDR1 SGDLS and CDR2 YYNGEE. Trimming removed 6 bases from V and 10 bases from J; junction bases left unmatched: 12. The whole variable domain, filled in from reference TRBV9 and TRBJ2-1, reads DSGVTQTPKHLITATGQRVTLRCSPRSGDLSVYWYQQSLDQGLQFLIQYYNGEERAKGNILERFSAQQFPDLHSELNLSSLELGDSALYFCASTPTSGGFGEQFFGPGTRLTVL.

The chain employs TRBV5-1 and TRBJ2-7, with TRBD2 identical over 15 bases. Unmatched junction bases numbered 3, after V lost 4 bases and J lost 4 bases. CDR3 size: 15 residues. Germline assignment: CDR1 SGHRS and CDR2 YFSETQ. CDR3 residues: CASSTGLAGGYEQYF. The CDR3 DNA follows: TGCGCCAGCAGCACGGGACTAGCGGGAGGATACGAGCAGTACTTC.

J is TRBJ1-2 and V is TRBV6-5; D uncertain. This CDR3 spans 14 amino acids. V was pared by 0 bases and J by 8 bases, with 13 bases between. The germline V gene has CDR1 MNHEY and CDR2 SVGAGI. Here the CDR3 DNA reads TGTGCCAGCAGTTACTCCCGCTCCGGCGGGGGCTACACCTTC. Translating gives CASSYSRSGGGYTF.

This clone has at least ten counts. The rearrangement uses TRBV4-2 and TRBJ2-1; TRBD2 matches at 8 bases. V was pared by 4 bases and J by 6 bases, with 11 bases of the junction left unmatched. CDR1 is LGHNA and CDR2 is YNFKEQ in the germline V gene. This CDR3 is 16 amino acids long. The CDR3 nucleotides read TGTGCCAGCAGCCTACAAACCGGGACTAGTCTCAATGAGCAGTTCTTC. It is translated as CASSLQTGTSLNEQFF.

The chain carries TRBV27 and TRBJ1-3, with a tentative D call TRBD1 (6 bases). CDR3 length: 17 amino acids. V was cut by 0 bases and J by 0 bases, with 12 bases left in between. Germline CDR1 is MNHEY and CDR2 is SMNVEV (reference sequence). In DNA, the CDR3 is TGTGCCAGCAGTTTATCGGGGGGGCCATACTCTGGAAACACCATATATTTT. Its protein product is CASSLSGGPYSGNTIYF.

The chain has TRBV19 and TRBJ1-3, with D unclear. V shed 3 bases and J shed 0 bases, with 15 bases lying between them. This CDR3 is 17 amino acids long. In germline, CDR1 is LNHDA, CDR2 SQIVND (reference sequence). The CDR3 DNA follows: TGTGCCAGTAGTATTTTTTCTGGAGTTATCTCTGGAAACACCATATATTTT. It yields the protein CASSIFSGVISGNTIYF.

This clone has just a few counts. The chain is built from TRBV3-1 (or the pseudogene TRBV3-2) and TRBJ1-4; D remains unclear. Germline V gene data show CDR1 as LGHDT and CDR2 as YNNKEL (reference sequence). The ends were cut back, 1 base at V and 4 bases at J, with 10 bases in the middle. There are 15 residues in the CDR3. Here the CDR3 reads CASSQGASLNEKLFF. Written as DNA, the CDR3 is TGTGCCAGCAGCCAAGGGGCCTCCCTTAATGAAAAACTGTTTTTT.

V gene TRBV5-4 combines with J gene TRBJ2-3; D is uncertain. The V gene lost 0 bases and the J gene lost 0 bases, with 5 bases spanning the gap. Germline CDR1 and CDR2: SGHNT and YYREEE (reference sequence). CDR3 size: 14 residues. The CDR3 sequence is CASSLGPSTDTQYF. In DNA form, the CDR3 reads TGTGCCAGCAGCTTGGGTCCTAGCACAGATACGCAGTATTTT.

The V and J genes are TRBV7-2 and TRBJ2-7, with a weak D call TRBD1 (5 bases). The V gene lost 4 bases and the J gene lost 5 bases, with 15 bases spanning the gap. This CDR3 has 14 residues. Germline V gene data show CDR1 as SGHTA and CDR2 as FQGNSA. CDR3: CASSYDRARNEQYF. The DNA of the CDR3 is TGTGCCAGCAGCTACGACAGAGCCCGGAACGAGCAGTACTTC.

The chain has TRBV27 and TRBJ1-1; weak D call: TRBD1 (5 bases). CDR1 and CDR2 (germline): MNHEY, SMNVEV (reference sequence). The V end was cut by 1 base, the J end by 2 bases, with 8 bases between. The CDR3 length is 14 residues. CDR3 loop: CASSLLGQNTEAFF. The DNA for the CDR3 is TGTGCCAGCAGTTTATTGGGGCAAAACACTGAAGCTTTCTTT.

The rearrangement joins TRBV19 to TRBJ1-1, with a possible D match to TRBD1 (6 bases). CDR3 size: 14 residues. Per the germline V gene, CDR1 is LNHDA and CDR2 is SQIVND (reference sequence). Trimming cost V 3 bases and J 4 bases, with 12 bases left between them. The CDR3: CASSIRSRGTEAFF. CDR3 sequence (DNA): TGTGCCAGTAGTATTAGGAGCAGGGGCACTGAAGCTTTCTTT. The full variable domain, completed using reference TRBV19 and TRBJ1-1, is DGGITQSPKYLFRKEGQNVTLSCEQNLNHDAMYWYRQDPGQGLRLIYYSQIVNDFQKGDIAEGYSVSREKKESFPLTVTSAQKNPTAFYLCASSIRSRGTEAFFGQGTRLTVV.

The V call is TRBV19, the J call TRBJ2-3; tentatively, D is TRBD1 (5 bases). V lost 6 bases, J lost 4 bases, and 11 bases lay in between. This CDR3 is 13 amino acids long. CDR1 is LNHDA and CDR2 is SQIVND in the germline V gene (reference sequence). The CDR3 coding sequence is TGTGCCAGTAGGAATCAGGGCGCAGATACGCAGTATTTT. Protein sequence: CASRNQGADTQYF.

This clone occurred once. J is TRBJ2-5 and V is TRBV6-6; D ambiguous. V was shortened by 1 base and J by 1 base, with 4 bases between the two germline ends. CDR3 size: 13 residues. Germline values: CDR1 MNHNY, CDR2 SVGAGI (reference sequence). The CDR3 sequence is CASSYWPQETQYF. The CDR3, as DNA: TGTGCCAGCAGTTACTGGCCCCAAGAGACCCAGTACTTC.

The chain carries TRBV5-4 and TRBJ2-5, with 7 bases lining up with TRBD1. Germline trimming cut 4 bases from V and 7 bases from J; bases unmatched to any gene: 7. The CDR3 is 13 residues long. CDR1 and CDR2 from the germline V gene are SGHNT and YYREEE (reference sequence). The CDR3 sequence is CASSTTGDGTQYF. CDR3 DNA: TGTGCCAGCAGCACAACAGGGGACGGGACCCAGTACTTC.

This clone was observed a single time. V gene TRBV7-2 combines with J gene TRBJ2-7, with D perhaps TRBD2 (6 bases). Germline V gene sequence: CDR1 SGHTA, CDR2 FQGNSA. The length of the CDR3 is 14 residues. V lost 6 bases and J lost 1, with 13 bases in between. As DNA, the CDR3 is TGTGCCAGCAGTTCCGGGGGTTCTTCCTACGAGCAGTACTTC. Translating gives CASSSGGSSYEQYF.

This clone was counted once. V is TRBV5-1 and J is TRBJ1-1, with TRBD1 identical over 7 bases. CDR3 length: 14 residues. The junction had 3 bases not matched to a gene; V was cut back by 0 bases and J by 4 bases. The germline CDR1 and CDR2 sequences are SGHRS and YFSETQ. This CDR3 is CASSLDRGGTEAFF. Here the CDR3 DNA reads TGCGCCAGCAGCTTGGACAGGGGAGGCACTGAAGCTTTCTTT.

V gene TRBV7-9 combines with J gene TRBJ1-5; TRBD1 agrees at 10 bases. The CDR3 length is 17 residues. CDR1 and CDR2 (germline): SEHNR, FQNEAQ (reference sequence). The J segment lost 4 bases and the V segment lost 0 bases, leaving 6 bases of the junction unmatched. CDR3 in amino acids: CASSLAGGTGVNQPQHF. As DNA, the CDR3 is TGTGCCAGCAGCTTAGCGGGGGGGACAGGGGTGAATCAGCCCCAGCATTTT. The full variable domain, its missing parts supplied by reference TRBV7-9 and TRBJ1-5, is DTGVSQNPRHKITKRGQNVTFRCDPISEHNRLYWYRQTLGQGPEFLTYFQNEAQLEKSRLLSDRFSAERPKGSFSTLEIQRTEQGDSAMYLCASSLAGGTGVNQPQHFGDGTRLSIL.

In its sample, this clone was seen once. The genes are TRBV9 and TRBJ1-4; 8 nucleotides match TRBD1. The CDR3 extends over 16 amino acids. J was trimmed by 8 bases and V by 0 bases; bases with no gene match: 9. Germline loops: CDR1 SGDLS, CDR2 YYNGEE. CDR3 sequence (DNA): TGTGCCAGCAGCGTAGGGGTTGGACAGGGAGGAGAAAAACTGTTTTTT. Amino acids: CASSVGVGQGGEKLFF.

CDR3 nucleotides: TGTGCCAGCAGCTGGACAGGGCGCGGCTACACCTTC. It codes for CASSWTGRGYTF. The genes are TRBV7-2 and TRBJ1-2, with 8 bases fitting TRBD1. The V segment lost 4 bases and the J segment 8 bases; nucleotides outside the gene matches: 3. The CDR3 has 12 amino acids. The germline V gene has CDR1 SGHTA and CDR2 FQGNSA. The full variable domain, in which reference TRBV7-2 and TRBJ1-2 provide the parts outside the CDR3, is GAGVSQSPSNKVTEKGKDVELRCDPISGHTALYWYRQSLGQGLEFLIYFQGNSAPDKSGLPSDRFSAERTGGSVSTLTIQRTQQEDSAVYLCASSWTGRGYTFGSGTRLTVV.